The 28 T cell receptor beta chains reported below all come from one sample, sequenced in a study of regulatory T cells in long-lasting Graves disease. Building the TCR beta libraries relied on iRepertoire HTBI primers, and CDR3 regions underwent Arm-PCR. TCRdb called the multiplex PCR reads again in MiXCR, with one record for every CDR3 protein. The data contain more than 400,000 distinct CDR3 sequences, less than 20% of them seen just once; the ten biggest clones take up about 10%. This sample's time point: newly diagnosed GD, antithyroid drugs for less than 3 months. Making the TCR library involved RNA that had been extracted from PBMCs. This sample was shared with a second study, whose subject was T cells in Graves' hyperthyroidism and ophthalmopathy.

Sequenced material: peripheral blood mononuclear cells (PBMCs), taken at new diagnosis, from a patient treated with antithyroid drugs. The receptors shown here come from a woman aged 25 to 39 with Graves disease.

In its sample, this clonotype was seen many times. The rearrangement uses TRBV30 and TRBJ2-1; 7 positions agree with TRBD2. Germline V CDR1 and CDR2: GTSNPN, SVGIG (reference sequence). V was pared by 2 bases and J by 6 bases, with 7 bases of the junction left unmatched. CDR3 length: 14 residues. The CDR3 loop reads CAWSYRREINEQFF. CDR3 coding DNA: TGTGCCTGGAGTTACCGGCGGGAGATCAATGAGCAGTTCTTC.

The chain links TRBV3-1 to TRBJ2-2; D gene ambiguous. V was cut by 1 base and J by 4 bases, with 10 bases left in between. Per germline, CDR1 LGHDT and CDR2 YNNKEL (reference sequence). There are 15 residues in the CDR3. DNA of the CDR3: TGTGCCAGCAGCCAAGTCGGGCCCCTCACCGGGGAGCTGTTTTTT. It specifies CASSQVGPLTGELFF.

In its sample, this clonotype was seen many times. This rearrangement joins TRBV6-2 or TRBV6-3 to TRBJ2-7; D may be TRBD1 or TRBD2 (5 bases each). The CDR3 loop spans 14 amino acids. Trimming removed 2 bases from V and 4 bases from J, with 12 bases in between. Germline values: CDR1 MNHEY, CDR2 SVGEGT. The CDR3 nucleotides are TGTGCCAGCAGTTACATCGGGACCGAGTACGAGCAGTACTTC. Translation: CASSYIGTEYEQYF.

This clonotype occurred many times. The gene calls are TRBV12-3 or TRBV12-4 and TRBJ2-2, with D tentatively TRBD2 (6 bases). The germline V and J ends were trimmed by 6 bases and 7 bases, with 12 bases remaining between them. The length of the CDR3 is 13 residues. The CDR3 nucleotides are TGTGCCAGCAGCCGCACTAGCCACGGGGAGCTGTTTTTT. As protein: CASSRTSHGELFF.

This clonotype was counted ten times or more. The CDR3 region is CATSRDLAVAEAFF. DNA for the CDR3: TGTGCCACCAGCAGAGATCTTGCCGTCGCTGAAGCTTTCTTT. The rearrangement links TRBV15 to TRBJ1-1; no firm D call. The germline V and J ends were trimmed by 0 bases and 6 bases, with 11 bases remaining between them. Looked up from germline, CDR1 is LNHNV and CDR2 is YYDKDF (reference sequence). This CDR3 has 14 residues.

A few counts support this clonotype. A much larger clone lies one base from this, so it may be a read error. The chain has TRBV12-3 or TRBV12-4 and TRBJ1-4; D not certain. The length of the CDR3 is 14 residues. V gave up 6 bases and J gave up 1 base, with 9 bases separating them. DNA of the CDR3: TGTGCCAGCAGCTCCGGCAGAACTAATGAAAAACTGTTTTTT. This sequence encodes CASSSGRTNEKLFF.

This chain links TRBV6-1 with TRBJ1-5; 8 bases fit TRBD1. In germline, CDR1 is MNHNS, CDR2 SASEGT. V lost 5 bases, J lost 3 bases, and 3 bases stayed unmatched. The CDR3 has 14 amino acids. This chain's CDR3 is CASSRDRINQPQHF. CDR3 nucleotide sequence: TGTGCCAGCAGTAGGGACAGGATCAATCAGCCCCAGCATTTT.

V usage is TRBV27 and J usage is TRBJ2-1, with 9 bases that match TRBD2. J was trimmed by 4 bases and V by 5 bases; bases with no gene match: 18. The CDR3 covers 19 residues. CDR1 is MNHEY, CDR2 SMNVEV, per germline (reference sequence). The CDR3 here is CASSPRGGRRLAVYNEQFF. The CDR3 nucleotides are TGTGCCAGCAGTCCCCGGGGCGGGCGGAGACTAGCGGTTTACAATGAGCAGTTCTTC.

This clonotype occurred many times. V gene TRBV2 combines with J gene TRBJ2-7; unclear D gene. Trimming removed 1 base at V and 0 bases at J, with 10 bases between. The CDR3 has 15 residues. Germline V gene data show CDR1 as SNHLY and CDR2 as FYNNEI. The DNA of the CDR3 is TGTGCCAGCAGTGAAGATTTTTTTAGCTCCTACGAGCAGTACTTC. It yields the protein CASSEDFFSSYEQYF.

This chain connects TRBV12-3 or TRBV12-4 to TRBJ2-2; the D gene is possibly TRBD1 (6 bases). With 1 base removed from V and 5 bases from J, the gap between germline ends came to 11 bases. The CDR3 has 15 amino acids. The CDR3 coding sequence is TGTGCCAGCAGTTTAGTAGCAGGGGTTACCGGGGAGCTGTTTTTT. This gives the protein CASSLVAGVTGELFF.

The sample holds a few counts of this clonotype. V is TRBV7-9 and J is TRBJ1-1; D gene unclear. V lost 4 bases and J 1 base, leaving 7 bases between the germline ends. The germline gives CDR1 SEHNR, CDR2 FQNEAQ (reference sequence). This CDR3 comprises 13 residues. CDR3 nucleotides: TGTGCCAGCAGCTATCAGCAGAACACTGAAGCTTTCTTT. The encoded protein is CASSYQQNTEAFF.

This sequence joins TRBV29-1 and TRBJ2-7; 13 bases fit TRBD2. Germline V CDR1 and CDR2: SQVTM, ANQGSEA. V lost 7 bases, J lost 3 bases, and 15 bases stayed unmatched. CDR3 size: 17 residues. The CDR3 DNA reads TGCAGCGCTAGCGGACTAGCGGGAGAAACCCGGGTCTACGAGCAGTACTTC. Its protein product is CSASGLAGETRVYEQYF.

This chain links TRBV20-1 with TRBJ1-4, with a tentative D call TRBD1 (5 bases). CDR1 DFQATT and CDR2 SNEGSKA come from the germline V gene (reference sequence). V lost 5 bases, J lost 8 bases, and 21 bases lay in between. The CDR3 has 15 amino acids. CDR3 sequence reads: CSAPALSREGEKLFF. The CDR3 region has the DNA TGCAGTGCTCCCGCCCTTTCAAGGGAGGGGGAAAAACTGTTTTTT.

J is TRBJ2-1 and V is TRBV6-2 or TRBV6-3; D perhaps matches TRBD2 (6 bases). This CDR3 has 14 amino acids. V lost 8 bases and J 2 bases, leaving 13 bases between the germline ends. Germline V gene lookup returns CDR1 MNHEY and CDR2 SVGEGT. The CDR3 DNA sequence: TGTGCCAGCGGACGGGGGAAAGCCTACAATGAGCAGTTCTTC. Amino acid sequence: CASGRGKAYNEQFF.

This clonotype was seen just once. One base away lies a much larger clone, so this may be a sequencing read error. The chain employs TRBV29-1 and TRBJ1-4; weak D call: TRBD1 (5 bases). Germline-derived CDR1 and CDR2 are SQVTM and ANQGSEA. The CDR3 runs to 14 residues. Trimming shortened V by 5 bases and J by 6 bases, and 16 bases separated the two germline ends. The CDR3 loop reads CSVLGEAADEKLFF. The CDR3 region has the DNA TGCAGCGTTTTAGGGGAAGCGGCTGATGAAAAACTGTTTTTT.

This clonotype was seen at least ten times. This sequence joins TRBV7-2 and TRBJ2-7; D may be TRBD2 (5 bases). Between the trimmed V and J ends, which lost 8 bases and 2 bases, there was a span of 10 bases. CDR1 is SGHTA, CDR2 FQGNSA, per germline. The CDR3 sequence is 12 residues long. CDR3 region: CASGAAPYEQYF. The CDR3 DNA is TGTGCCAGCGGAGCGGCACCCTACGAGCAGTACTTC.

The chain uses TRBV5-1 and TRBJ2-1; 8 positions match TRBD2. The germline gives CDR1 SGHRS, CDR2 YFSETQ. The CDR3 contains 17 residues. V dropped 0 bases and J dropped 4; count of bases not matched to a gene: 9. The CDR3 bases are TGCGCCAGCAGCTTGGTCGGTAGCGGGATATCTTACAATGAGCAGTTCTTC. This gives the protein CASSLVGSGISYNEQFF.

This chain uses TRBV29-1 with TRBJ2-6; D gene unclear. CDR3 length: 17 residues. CDR1 and CDR2 from the germline V gene are SQVTM and ANQGSEA. The V end lost 3 bases, the J end lost 0 bases, and 15 bases lay between the germline ends. The CDR3 is CSVEFFSHLSGANVLTF. In DNA, the CDR3 is TGCAGCGTTGAGTTCTTCAGCCACCTCTCTGGGGCCAACGTCCTGACTTTC.

This clonotype came up many times. CDR3 loop: CASSFPRLAGANEQFF. The CDR3 DNA is TGTGCCAGCAGTTTTCCTCGACTAGCGGGGGCCAATGAGCAGTTCTTC. The gene calls are TRBV28 and TRBJ2-1; 12 bases are shared with TRBD2. The ends lost 3 bases at V and 6 bases at J; junction bases unmatched: 6. The CDR3 runs to 16 residues. Germline V CDR1 and CDR2: MDHEN, SYDVKM.

This clonotype was seen ten or more times. The chain carries TRBV6-2 or TRBV6-3 and TRBJ1-1; no definite D call. V shed 2 bases and J shed 1 base, with 2 bases lying between them. CDR3 size: 12 residues. Germline V gene sequence: CDR1 MNHEY, CDR2 SVGEGT. CDR3 DNA sequence: TGTGCCAGCAGTTACCCGAACACTGAAGCTTTCTTT. It codes for CASSYPNTEAFF.

This clonotype came up many times. The genes are TRBV5-1 and TRBJ1-1; 7 positions agree with TRBD1. The CDR3 is 14 amino acids. V shed 3 bases, J shed 3 bases, and the junction held 5 bases outside the gene matches. Germline lookup yields CDR1 SGHRS and CDR2 YFSETQ. CDR3 loop: CASSYGQAYTEAFF. The DNA of the CDR3 is TGCGCCAGCAGCTACGGACAGGCCTACACTGAAGCTTTCTTT.

V is TRBV27 and J is TRBJ2-7; no reliable D call. Germline V gene sequence: CDR1 MNHEY, CDR2 SMNVEV (reference sequence). V shed 5 bases and J shed 2 bases, with 10 bases lying between them. The CDR3 covers 13 residues. In DNA form, the CDR3 reads TGTGCCAGCAGTGCGGCATCAGCCTACGAGCAGTACTTC. Amino acid sequence: CASSAASAYEQYF.

Many counts were recorded for this clonotype. The chain joins TRBV24-1 to TRBJ2-3; either TRBD1 or TRBD2 may fit D (5 bases each). Per germline, CDR1 KGHDR and CDR2 SFDVKD. V was trimmed by 8 bases and J by 1 base, leaving 12 bases between them. The CDR3 is made up of 14 amino acids. The CDR3 reads CATMGPSGTDTQYF. In DNA, the CDR3 is TGTGCCACCATGGGACCGTCGGGCACAGATACGCAGTATTTT.

The chain is built from TRBV5-4 and TRBJ2-7, with 8 bases that match TRBD2. In germline, CDR1 is SGHNT, CDR2 YYREEE (reference sequence). The CDR3 is 17 amino acids. V shed 2 bases and J 2 bases; nucleotides not matched to a gene: 12. CDR3 sequence: CASSLDLETSVAYEQYF. In DNA, the CDR3 is TGTGCCAGCAGCTTAGATTTGGAGACTAGCGTCGCCTACGAGCAGTACTTC.

This chain connects TRBV28 to TRBJ2-7; D possibly corresponds to TRBD1 (6 bases). CDR1 MDHEN and CDR2 SYDVKM come from the germline V gene. Trimming removed 2 bases at V and 6 bases at J, with 26 bases between. The CDR3 has 18 amino acids. The CDR3 protein is CASSLPQGPGYGSPEQYF. The CDR3 region has the DNA TGTGCCAGCAGTTTACCCCAGGGGCCAGGATATGGCTCGCCCGAGCAGTACTTC.

This clonotype came up many times. This rearrangement joins TRBV28 to TRBJ2-1, with a possible D match to TRBD1 (6 bases). CDR1 is MDHEN and CDR2 is SYDVKM in the germline V gene. V lost 5 bases to trimming and J lost 9 bases, with 14 bases between them. CDR3 length: 13 amino acids. The CDR3 DNA reads TGTGCCAGCAGTCGCTCAGGGGCTGGTGAGCAGTTCTTC. It codes for CASSRSGAGEQFF.

About this clonotype itself: The likely explanation is a read error, given a far larger clone one base away. Here the CDR3 omits its conserved ending phenylalanine or tryptophan, so a read error is the likely source. The chain carries TRBV12-3 or TRBV12-4 and TRBJ1-1; tentative D call: TRBD1 (6 bases). The CDR3 has 16 amino acids. Trimming stripped 8 bases from V and 1 base from J, with 20 bases between. The DNA of the CDR3 is TGTGCCAGCTCCCCCCGGGGCAGGGGTTCGAACACTGAAGCTTTCTCT. This encodes CASSPRGRGSNTEAFS.

This clonotype was seen repeatedly, ten times or more. The J gene is TRBJ2-1, the V gene TRBV20-1, with 13 bases aligning to TRBD2. Germline lookup yields CDR1 DFQATT and CDR2 SNEGSKA (reference sequence). The CDR3 is 16 amino acids. V dropped 0 bases and J dropped 8; count of bases not matched to a gene: 7. CDR3 nucleotide sequence: TGCAGTGCTAGAGACCGGACTAGCGGGAGAAGGGATGAGCAGTTCTTC. It codes for CSARDRTSGRRDEQFF.